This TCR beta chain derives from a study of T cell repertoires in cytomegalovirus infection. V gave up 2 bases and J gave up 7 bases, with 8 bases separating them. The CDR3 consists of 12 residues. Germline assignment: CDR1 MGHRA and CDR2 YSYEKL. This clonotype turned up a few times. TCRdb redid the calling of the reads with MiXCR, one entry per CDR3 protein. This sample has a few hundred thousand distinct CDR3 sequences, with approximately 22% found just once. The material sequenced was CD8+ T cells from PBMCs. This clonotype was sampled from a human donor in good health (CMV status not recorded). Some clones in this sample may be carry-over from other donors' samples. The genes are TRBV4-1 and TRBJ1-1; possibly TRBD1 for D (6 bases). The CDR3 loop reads CASSQKQGEAFF. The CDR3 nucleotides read TGCGCCAGCAGCCAAAAACAGGGTGAAGCTTTCTTT.